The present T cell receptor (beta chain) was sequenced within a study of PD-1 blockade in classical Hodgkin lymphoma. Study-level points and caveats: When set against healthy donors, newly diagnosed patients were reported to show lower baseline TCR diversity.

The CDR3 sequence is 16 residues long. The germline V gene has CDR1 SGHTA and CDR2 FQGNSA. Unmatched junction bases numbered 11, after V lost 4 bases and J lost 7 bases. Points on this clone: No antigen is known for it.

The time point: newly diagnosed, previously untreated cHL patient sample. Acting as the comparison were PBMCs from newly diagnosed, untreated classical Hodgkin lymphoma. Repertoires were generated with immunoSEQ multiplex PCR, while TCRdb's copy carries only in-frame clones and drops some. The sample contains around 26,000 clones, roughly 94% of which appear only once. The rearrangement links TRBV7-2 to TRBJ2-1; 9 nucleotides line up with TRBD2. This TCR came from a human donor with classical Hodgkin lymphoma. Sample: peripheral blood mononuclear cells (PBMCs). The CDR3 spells CASSSEVSGRINEQFF. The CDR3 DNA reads TGTGCCAGCAGCTCGGAGGTTAGCGGGAGAATAAATGAGCAGTTCTTC.